Sequencing of this T cell receptor (beta chain) was carried out in a study of graft-versus-host responses after intestinal transplantation. This CDR3 has 13 residues. The germline V gene has CDR1 SEHNR and CDR2 FQNEAQ (reference sequence). Trimming stripped 0 bases from V and 5 bases from J, with 8 bases between. In the case of this clone: Its matching antigen is unknown.

Whole-study results and caveats: GvH clones were found in recipient marrow; some appeared first in ileum or blood. Allografts from individuals with graft-donor T cell macrochimerism displayed high graft-versus-host to host-versus-graft clonal ratios.

Profiled with immunoSEQ multiplex PCR; TCRdb holds only in-frame clones, not every one. The data show 71,000 or so clones, 90% seen once. The chain joins TRBV7-9 to TRBJ2-7; unclear D gene. The material sequenced was unstimulated CD8+ T cells sorted from spleen or lymph node cells, taken before intestinal transplant. This sequence was found in a human donor who received an intestinal transplant. The CDR3 protein is CASSLAPLHEQYF. The CDR3 region has the DNA TGTGCCAGCAGCTTAGCCCCCCTACACGAGCAGTACTTC.